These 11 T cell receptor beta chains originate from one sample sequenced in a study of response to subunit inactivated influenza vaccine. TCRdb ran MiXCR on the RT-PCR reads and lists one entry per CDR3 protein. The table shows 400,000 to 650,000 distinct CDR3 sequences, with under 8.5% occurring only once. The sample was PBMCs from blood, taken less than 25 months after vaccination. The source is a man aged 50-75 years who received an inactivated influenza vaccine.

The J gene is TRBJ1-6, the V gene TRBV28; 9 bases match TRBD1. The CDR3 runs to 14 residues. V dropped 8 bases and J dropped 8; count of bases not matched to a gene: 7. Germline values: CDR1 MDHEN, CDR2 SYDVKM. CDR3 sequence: CASGTGGTDSPLHF. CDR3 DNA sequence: TGTGCCAGCGGCACAGGGGGCACGGATTCACCCCTCCACTTT.

The CDR3 protein is CASSVGQGAEGGYTF. CDR3 DNA: TGTGCCAGCAGCGTCGGACAGGGGGCTGAGGGCGGCTACACCTTC. V is TRBV7-9 and J is TRBJ1-2; 11 bases fit TRBD1. Germline V gives CDR1 SEHNR, CDR2 FQNEAQ (reference sequence). V gave up 5 bases and J gave up 8 bases; unmatched junction bases: 10. This CDR3 is built from 15 residues.

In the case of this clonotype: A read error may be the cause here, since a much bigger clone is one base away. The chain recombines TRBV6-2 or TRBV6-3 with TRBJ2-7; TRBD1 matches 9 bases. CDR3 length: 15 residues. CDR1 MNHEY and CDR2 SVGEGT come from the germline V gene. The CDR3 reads CASRLGQGFSNEQYF. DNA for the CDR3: TGTGCCAGCAGACTGGGACAGGGATTCTCCAACGAGCAGTACTTC.

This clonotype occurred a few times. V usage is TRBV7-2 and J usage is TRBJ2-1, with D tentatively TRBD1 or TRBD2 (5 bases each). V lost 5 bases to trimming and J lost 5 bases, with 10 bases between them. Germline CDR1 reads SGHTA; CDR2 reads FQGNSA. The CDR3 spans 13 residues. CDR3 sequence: CASSPGRDNEQFF. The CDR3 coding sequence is TGTGCCAGCAGCCCGGGACGGGACAATGAGCAGTTCTTC.

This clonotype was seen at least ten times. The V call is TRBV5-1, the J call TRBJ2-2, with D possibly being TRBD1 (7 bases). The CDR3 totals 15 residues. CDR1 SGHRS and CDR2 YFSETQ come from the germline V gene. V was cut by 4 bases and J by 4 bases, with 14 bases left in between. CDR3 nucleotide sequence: TGCGCCAGCAGCCCTGGACAGGAGGGCACCGGGGAGCTGTTTTTT. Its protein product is CASSPGQEGTGELFF.

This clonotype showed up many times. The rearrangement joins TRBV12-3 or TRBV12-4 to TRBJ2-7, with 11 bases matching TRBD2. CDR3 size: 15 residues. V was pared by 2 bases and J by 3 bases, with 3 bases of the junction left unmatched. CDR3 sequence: CASSLKLAGVYEQYF. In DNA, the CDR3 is TGTGCCAGCAGTTTAAAACTAGCGGGGGTCTACGAGCAGTACTTC.

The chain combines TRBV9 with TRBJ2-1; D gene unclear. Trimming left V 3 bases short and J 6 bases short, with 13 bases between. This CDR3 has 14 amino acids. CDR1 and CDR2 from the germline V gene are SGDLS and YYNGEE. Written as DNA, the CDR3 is TGTGCCAGCAGCGCGCTACTCACTACCAATGAGCAGTTCTTC. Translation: CASSALLTTNEQFF.

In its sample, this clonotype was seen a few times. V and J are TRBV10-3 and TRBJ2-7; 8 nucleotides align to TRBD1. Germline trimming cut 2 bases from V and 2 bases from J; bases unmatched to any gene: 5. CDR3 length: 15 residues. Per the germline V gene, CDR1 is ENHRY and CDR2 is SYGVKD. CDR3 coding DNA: TGTGCCATCAGTGAGGGACAGGGAGGCACCTACGAGCAGTACTTC. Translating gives CAISEGQGGTYEQYF.

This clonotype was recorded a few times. The CDR3 coding sequence is TGTGCCAGCAGCACCCGACTAGCGGGATTGTACGAGCAGTACTTC. Its protein is CASSTRLAGLYEQYF. The chain is built from TRBV12-3 or TRBV12-4 and TRBJ2-7; 11 bases are a match to TRBD2. The CDR3 runs 15 residues. The V and J ends lost 6 bases and 4 bases, in that order; junction bases with no gene match: 8.

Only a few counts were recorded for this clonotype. The CDR3 loop reads CASSLLVENTGELFF. Written as DNA, the CDR3 is TGCGCCAGCAGCTTGCTTGTTGAGAACACCGGGGAGCTGTTTTTT. The chain couples TRBV5-1 to TRBJ2-2; unclear D gene. Germline V gives CDR1 SGHRS, CDR2 YFSETQ. V was trimmed by 1 base and J by 1 base, leaving 8 bases between them. This CDR3 is built from 15 residues.

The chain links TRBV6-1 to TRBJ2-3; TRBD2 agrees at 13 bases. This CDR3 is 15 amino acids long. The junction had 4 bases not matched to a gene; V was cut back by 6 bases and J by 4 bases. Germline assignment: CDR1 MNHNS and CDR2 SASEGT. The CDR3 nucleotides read TGTGCCAGCAGGCAGGGACTAGCGGGATCAGATACGCAGTATTTT. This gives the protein CASRQGLAGSDTQYF.